The 3 T cell receptor beta chains below were found in one sample sequenced in a study of control samples from healthy donors and cancer patients. This table comes from immunoSEQ multiplex PCR, and its TCRdb copy is limited to in-frame clones, with some not included. The sample lists roughly 63,000 clones; 90% were seen once. Sequencing was done on a sample of PBMCs. The receptors were gathered from a man aged 55 to 70 with colorectal cancer.

This sequence joins TRBV4-1 and TRBJ1-3; D gene unclear. V lost 2 bases to trimming and J lost 2 bases, with 4 bases between them. CDR1 and CDR2 (germline): MGHRA, YSYEKL. The CDR3 is 13 amino acids. Here the CDR3 DNA reads TGCGCCAGCAGCCAACCCCCTGGAAACACCATATATTTT. Its protein is CASSQPPGNTIYF.

The chain joins TRBV5-5 to TRBJ2-7, with D uncertain. V lost 2 bases and J 1 base, leaving 10 bases between the germline ends. This CDR3 has 14 amino acids. The germline gives CDR1 SGHKS, CDR2 YYEKEE (reference sequence). The CDR3 loop is CASSFQLGSYEQYF. CDR3 bases: TGTGCCAGCAGCTTCCAACTGGGGTCCTACGAGCAGTACTTC.

This chain links TRBV28 with TRBJ2-7; D remains ambiguous. The CDR3 is 14 residues long. Germline V lookup: CDR1 MDHEN, CDR2 SYDVKM. V shed 2 bases and J shed 2 bases, with 10 bases lying between them. In DNA form, the CDR3 reads TGTGCCAGCAGTTTAGCTGGCCCACCCTACGAGCAGTACTTC. Translated: CASSLAGPPYEQYF.